The clone carrying this TCR beta chain was recorded once. The antigen is not known. TCRdb's copy holds only in-frame clones and misses some; the assay was immunoSEQ multiplex PCR. Of about 110,000 clones in the sample, about 92% were seen once. These data originate in a study of T cell responses to AZD1222 COVID-19 vaccine. Germline trimming cut 6 bases from V and 4 bases from J; bases unmatched to any gene: 3. Germline V gene data show CDR1 as MDHEN and CDR2 as SYDVKM. The CDR3 covers 14 residues. General observations from the study: CD4 TCRs covered the whole spike, strongest at regions 160-218 and 743-854. Clonal diversity was possibly underestimated, and the donors were mostly white British, with more females. Only a handful of people who got AZD1222 tested seropositive at baseline. Increased Spike-specific TCR breadth and depth were observed after two AZD1222 doses.

The chain carries TRBV28 and TRBJ2-2; 9 nucleotides agree with TRBD2. The specimen comprised peripheral blood, sampled 28 days after the second AZD1222 dose. This clonotype originated in an adult who received the AZD1222 COVID-19 vaccine. CDR3 nucleotides: TGTGCCAGCAGAGCGGGGGGCCTCACCGGGGAGCTGTTTTTT. Translating gives CASRAGGLTGELFF.